The next 28 T cell receptor beta chains were all read from a single sample in a study of human T cells and chemical hapten exposure. Time point noted: patch test 3, about 24 weeks after DPC sensitization. Regarding treatment: therapeutic diphenylcyclopropenone sensitization with weekly scalp DPC. TCRdb reprocessed the RACE reads via MiXCR and lists one record per CDR3 protein. The repertoire has over 55,000 distinct CDR3 sequences, 11% of them found once; the top ten carry roughly 1.4%. The sample was whole blood, taken in connection with sensitization to the hapten diphenylcyclopropenone (DPC). These receptors were taken from a woman in her 50s with alopecia areata. Some clones in this sample may be carry-over from other donors' samples.

A few counts support this clonotype. The CDR3 is CASSQVARSGYTF. The CDR3 DNA follows: TGTGCCAGCAGCCAAGTGGCCAGAAGTGGCTACACCTTC. The chain uses TRBV3-1 and TRBJ1-2; no definite D call. Germline assignment: CDR1 LGHDT and CDR2 YNNKEL (reference sequence). This CDR3 spans 13 amino acids. V was pared by 1 base and J by 7 bases, with 10 bases between.

This clonotype was detected a few times. V gene TRBV5-5 combines with J gene TRBJ1-5; D possibly corresponds to TRBD1 (5 bases). This CDR3 has 15 residues. Germline V gene sequence: CDR1 SGHKS, CDR2 YYEKEE (reference sequence). The V end lost 0 bases, the J end lost 4 bases, and 11 bases lay between the germline ends. CDR3 loop: CASSLEGSGNQPQHF. CDR3 nucleotide sequence: TGTGCCAGCAGCTTGGAGGGATCAGGGAATCAGCCCCAGCATTTT.

This clonotype has ten or more counts. This chain uses TRBV14 with TRBJ2-7; D unclear. The CDR3 covers 15 residues. Trimming stripped 4 bases from V and 3 bases from J, with 16 bases between. Germline V lookup: CDR1 SGHDN, CDR2 FVKESK. The CDR3 coding sequence is TGTGCCAGCAGCCCCTATTTGGGCAGAAGCTACGAGCAGTACTTC. Translated, it gives CASSPYLGRSYEQYF.

The chain is built from TRBV7-9 and TRBJ2-3; D is unclear. V lost 4 bases to trimming and J lost 0 bases, with 14 bases between them. Germline lookup yields CDR1 SEHNR and CDR2 FQNEAQ (reference sequence). The CDR3 totals 16 residues. CDR3 amino acids: CASSSPMGKSTDTQYF. DNA of the CDR3: TGTGCCAGCAGCTCCCCAATGGGAAAGAGCACAGATACGCAGTATTTT.

This clonotype occurred a few times. The chain joins TRBV6-4 to TRBJ1-3; maybe TRBD1 (5 bases). V lost 6 bases and J 0 bases, leaving 12 bases between the germline ends. The CDR3 consists of 15 residues. Germline CDR1 MRHNA, CDR2 SNTAGT. CDR3 in amino acids: CASRTARHSGNTIYF. CDR3 nucleotide sequence: TGTGCCAGCAGGACAGCTAGACACTCTGGAAACACCATATATTTT.

This clonotype occurred many times. The chain joins TRBV18 to TRBJ2-3; 11 nucleotides match TRBD2. Germline values: CDR1 KGHSH, CDR2 LQKENI. V lost 1 base and J lost 2; bases outside the gene matches: 2. CDR3 size: 16 residues. CDR3 coding DNA: TGTGCCAGCTCACCACTACTAGCGGGGGCCACAGATACGCAGTATTTT. Its translation is CASSPLLAGATDTQYF.

The chain combines TRBV18 with TRBJ1-2; D might be TRBD1 (5 bases). The CDR3 loop spans 16 amino acids. V lost 1 base and J lost 4, with 16 bases in between. Germline V gene lookup returns CDR1 KGHSH and CDR2 LQKENI. CDR3 sequence reads: CASSPLEGAKGYGYTF. In DNA, the CDR3 is TGTGCCAGCTCACCACTGGAAGGGGCTAAGGGCTATGGCTACACCTTC.

This clonotype was seen repeatedly, ten times or more. The chain couples TRBV6-2 or TRBV6-3 to TRBJ1-6; D call uncertain. CDR3 size: 17 residues. Per germline, CDR1 MNHEY and CDR2 SVGEGT. Trimming took 3 bases from V and 0 from J, leaving 12 bases between them. The CDR3 sequence: CASSYWRKSSYNSPLHF. CDR3 nucleotides: TGTGCCAGCAGTTATTGGCGGAAGAGCTCCTATAATTCACCCCTCCACTTT.

In its sample, this clonotype was seen many times. The rearrangement uses TRBV3-1 and TRBJ1-5; the D is unclear. Germline V gene data show CDR1 as LGHDT and CDR2 as YNNKEL (reference sequence). Trimming left V 4 bases short and J 4 bases short, with 14 bases between. This CDR3 region has 15 residues. In DNA, the CDR3 is TGTGCCAGCAGCCGGAGGGAGGGCAGGAATCAGCCCCAGCATTTT. This gives the protein CASSRREGRNQPQHF.

This clonotype was found many times. The J gene is TRBJ2-5, the V gene TRBV5-1; 10 bases align to TRBD2. The V and J ends lost 4 bases and 7 bases, in that order; junction bases with no gene match: 10. CDR3 length: 15 amino acids. In germline, CDR1 is SGHRS, CDR2 YFSETQ. The CDR3 DNA is TGCGCCAGCAGCCCCTACTTAGCGGGGGGCCGGACCCAGTACTTC. This gives the protein CASSPYLAGGRTQYF.

This clonotype was seen at least ten times. The chain has TRBV4-1 and TRBJ1-4; D ambiguous. CDR3 length: 16 amino acids. Trimming shortened V by 4 bases and J by 0 bases, and 12 bases separated the two germline ends. Germline loops: CDR1 MGHRA, CDR2 YSYEKL. The CDR3 loop reads CASSPSSNPTNEKLFF. The CDR3 DNA sequence: TGCGCCAGCAGCCCCTCGTCGAACCCAACTAATGAAAAACTGTTTTTT.

In this sample, this clonotype turned up many times. The rearrangement joins TRBV6-5 to TRBJ1-2; 7 bases agree with TRBD1. Germline assignment: CDR1 MNHEY and CDR2 SVGAGI. The CDR3 spans 14 residues. Unmatched junction bases numbered 5, after V lost 4 bases and J lost 3 bases. Here the CDR3 reads CASSWSGGDYGYTF. The CDR3 DNA reads as TGTGCCAGCAGTTGGTCAGGGGGAGACTATGGCTACACCTTC.

This clonotype was seen repeatedly, ten times or more. The chain carries TRBV5-4 and TRBJ2-3; D gene uncertain. With 0 bases removed from V and 2 bases from J, the gap between germline ends came to 16 bases. This CDR3 is built from 17 residues. Germline V CDR1 and CDR2: SGHNT, YYREEE (reference sequence). Here the CDR3 reads CASSLAVSSIATDTQYF. CDR3 sequence (DNA): TGTGCCAGCAGCTTGGCCGTTAGTAGTATTGCCACAGATACGCAGTATTTT.

The rearrangement uses TRBV20-1 and TRBJ2-1; TRBD2 matches 8 bases. The CDR3 is made up of 14 amino acids. The germline gives CDR1 DFQATT, CDR2 SNEGSKA (reference sequence). V lost 2 bases to trimming and J lost 1 base; unmatched junction nucleotides: 1. CDR3 sequence (DNA): TGCAGTGCTAGACTAGCGGGTTCCTACAATGAGCAGTTCTTC. Translated, it gives CSARLAGSYNEQFF.

This clonotype has just a few counts. The chain links TRBV2 to TRBJ1-5; D possibly corresponds to TRBD1 (6 bases). Trimming took off 5 bases at V and 5 bases at J, with 10 bases between the two ends. The CDR3 has 13 amino acids. CDR1 and CDR2 from the germline V gene are SNHLY and FYNNEI. The CDR3, as DNA: TGTGCCAGCAGTAGGGACACAGATCAGCCCCAGCATTTT. Translated, it gives CASSRDTDQPQHF. Based on the CDR3 plus reference TRBV2 and TRBJ1-5, the full variable domain is EPEVTQTPSHQVTQMGQEVILRCVPISNHLYFYWYRQILGQKVEFLVSFYNNEISEKSEIFDDQFSVERPDGSNFTLKIRSTKLEDSAMYFCASSRDTDQPQHFGDGTRLSIL.

The chain is built from TRBV10-3 and TRBJ1-6, with TRBD1 matching 10 bases. From germline, CDR1 is ENHRY and CDR2 SYGVKD. The CDR3 is made up of 20 amino acids. V shed 2 bases and J 6 bases; nucleotides not matched to a gene: 16. The CDR3 sequence is CAISETSLIGTGASNSPLHF. CDR3 DNA sequence: TGTGCCATCAGTGAGACCAGTCTGATCGGGACAGGGGCTAGTAATTCACCCCTCCACTTT.

This clonotype was detected ten times or more. For the CDR3, the DNA is TGTGCCAGCAGCTCCCCCATCGGCGGAGCCTCCTACAATGAGCAGTTCTTC. Residues: CASSSPIGGASYNEQFF. The J gene is TRBJ2-1, the V gene TRBV7-9; D gene ambiguous. Germline V gene sequence: CDR1 SEHNR, CDR2 FQNEAQ (reference sequence). The CDR3 spans 17 residues. V gave up 4 bases and J gave up 0 bases, with 16 bases separating them.

This clonotype has more than one count but fewer than ten. This chain joins TRBV28 and TRBJ1-2; D unresolved. Between the trimmed V and J ends, which lost 1 base and 4 bases, there was a span of 10 bases. The length of the CDR3 is 14 residues. CDR1 is MDHEN, CDR2 SYDVKM, per germline. The CDR3 DNA sequence: TGTGCCAGCAGTTTATTGACGGACGGCTATGGCTACACCTTC. Translation: CASSLLTDGYGYTF.

This clonotype showed up many times. This sequence joins TRBV28 and TRBJ1-4; a weak D match, TRBD1 (5 bases). This CDR3 spans 12 amino acids. Trimming took off 5 bases at V and 8 bases at J, with 9 bases between the two ends. CDR1 is MDHEN, CDR2 SYDVKM, per germline. CDR3 sequence reads: CASSARVEKLFF. CDR3 bases: TGTGCCAGCAGTGCCAGGGTGGAAAAACTGTTTTTT.

This chain links TRBV9 with TRBJ2-5; D gene unclear. V gave up 3 bases and J gave up 5 bases, with 11 bases separating them. CDR3 size: 13 residues. CDR1 is SGDLS and CDR2 is YYNGEE in the germline V gene. CDR3 coding DNA: TGTGCCAGCAGCGGAGGCTTTGGGGAGACCCAGTACTTC. Its protein product is CASSGGFGETQYF.

This clonotype was counted a few times. The J gene is TRBJ1-3, the V gene TRBV7-9; unclear D gene. The length of the CDR3 is 13 residues. Germline CDR1 is SEHNR and CDR2 is FQNEAQ (reference sequence). The germline V and J ends were trimmed by 5 bases and 14 bases, with 19 bases remaining between them. CDR3 coding DNA: TGTGCCAGCAGCCAACAATCTAAAAACGGTCTATATTTT. Translated: CASSQQSKNGLYF.

This clonotype was observed a handful of times. The V call is TRBV2, the J call TRBJ2-4; a possible D gene is TRBD1 (5 bases). The CDR3 totals 21 residues. Trimming cost V 1 base and J 1 base, with 26 bases left between them. Per germline, CDR1 SNHLY and CDR2 FYNNEI. The CDR3 DNA reads TGTGCCAGCAGTGAAGTACGGTCCGGCAGGGTGTCGGCTTCGGCCAAAAACATTCAGTACTTC. Residues: CASSEVRSGRVSASAKNIQYF.

The chain is built from TRBV21-1 and TRBJ2-2; no check of the table's D call, TRBD1, against the DNA was made. TRBV21-1 is a documented pseudogene. CDR3 length: 15 residues. The CDR3 DNA is TGTGCCAGCAGCAATGACAGCGTGAACACCGGGGAGCTGTTTTTT. Its translation is CASSNDSVNTGELFF.

This clonotype was detected many times. The rearrangement links TRBV4-1 to TRBJ1-2, with 8 bases aligning to TRBD1. Germline V gene lookup returns CDR1 MGHRA and CDR2 YSYEKL. This CDR3 comprises 15 residues. Unmatched junction bases numbered 4, after V lost 1 base and J lost 3 bases. The CDR3 region is CASSQVPGQDYGYTF. CDR3 sequence (DNA): TGCGCCAGCAGCCAAGTCCCGGGACAGGACTATGGCTACACCTTC.

Only a few counts were recorded for this clonotype. The chain is built from TRBV29-1 and TRBJ1-2; D unresolved. This CDR3 is built from 11 residues. Trimming cost V 1 base and J 6 bases, with 6 bases left between them. CDR1 and CDR2 (germline): SQVTM, ANQGSEA. In nucleotides, the CDR3 is TGCAGCGTTGAAGGTCTAGATGGCTACACCTTC. Amino acid sequence: CSVEGLDGYTF.

In its sample, this clonotype was seen many times. J is TRBJ2-1 and V is TRBV11-2, with TRBD2 matching over 9 bases. The CDR3 loop spans 16 amino acids. Germline V gene lookup returns CDR1 SGHAT and CDR2 FQNNGV. With 5 bases clipped from V and 1 base from J, the junction kept 6 bases outside the gene matches. The CDR3 bases are TGTGCCAGCAGCCCTAGCGGGGACGGATCCTACAATGAGCAGTTCTTC. Protein product: CASSPSGDGSYNEQFF.

Many counts were recorded for this clonotype. The chain uses TRBV6-1 and TRBJ2-3; D unclear. Trimming took 6 bases from V and 2 from J, leaving 18 bases between them. Germline CDR1 is MNHNS and CDR2 is SASEGT. CDR3 length: 16 amino acids. DNA of the CDR3: TGTGCCAGCAGGCGATCCGGGCACAGCTTCACAGATACGCAGTATTTT. It encodes CASRRSGHSFTDTQYF.

This chain's CDR3 is CASSQELYGYTF. Written as DNA, the CDR3 is TGTGCCAGCAGCCAAGAACTGTATGGCTACACCTTC. The chain carries TRBV3-1 and TRBJ1-2; D remains ambiguous. The length of the CDR3 is 12 residues. V lost 0 bases and J lost 5, with 4 bases in between. Germline V gives CDR1 LGHDT, CDR2 YNNKEL (reference sequence).